This T cell receptor (beta chain) originates from a study of shared clonotypes between healthy human individuals (dated by TCRdb to 2019 to 2021). In the study overall: Three men and a couple of women, aged 18 to 49 years, made up the cohort. To estimate repertoire size and how much clonotypes are shared between individuals, the study performed deep sequencing of blood TCR repertoires from about 5 healthy adults. Different laboratories and diverse techniques were used to prepare libraries and sequence TCR repertoires, to increase sequencing depth and limit assay-specific biases. Per donor, leukapheresis produced somewhere between about 0.94 and 10 billion PBMCs. Study-wide findings and limitations: Because the study included only a small number of donors, the genetic and exposure-history diversity represented was limited. Based on pairwise subsampling, the degree of clonotype sharing among donors was expected to be affected by sequencing depth. Only blood was sampled, and tissue TCR repertoires likely differ from those in blood.

Of note for this clone: Its antigen remains unidentified. This may come from a read error, since a much larger clone is one base off. Other DNA sequences within the sample encode an identical CDR3.

The donors were healthy, HIV-negative adults with no recently reported acute infections or vaccinations. Only Caucasian adults living in Nashville, Tennessee, USA were represented among the donors. For unsorted samples, about 90 million PBMCs were counted, and genomic DNA was extracted using the QIAamp DNA Blood Mini kit. Blood was collected by leukapheresis, and PBMCs were isolated by Ficoll-Histopaque density gradient centrifugation and then cryopreserved in liquid nitrogen vapor phase. From its cysteine to its phenylalanine, the CDR3 spans 14 amino acids. The CDR3 DNA has 42 bases and is translated from base 1. Clipping removes 4 bases from V and 0 bases from J, with 1 as the unmatched junction base count. Taken from the germline V gene, the CDR1 and CDR2 loops are SNHLY and FYNNEI. Using the deep immunoSEQ assay, TCR CDR3 regions were amplified from genomic DNA by multiplex PCR. Genomic DNA extracted from each cell subset was distributed evenly over all wells of several immunoSEQ 96-well plates, and each plate served as one replicate. For unsorted PBMC, 300 ng genomic DNA, equal to roughly 32,000 T cell genomes, was loaded into each replicate PCR. Unsorted PBMC genomic DNA was sequenced across ten immunoSEQ deep assay plates. The purified libraries were quantified using a Qubit 3.0 fluorometer, sized with a Bioanalyzer 2100, and then quantified again using the KAPA Library Quantification kit. Every immunoSEQ 96-well plate was sequenced on a separate single-read 150-cycle Illumina NextSeq 550 flow cell. The authors' pipeline ran thus. Because the immunoSEQ output held only junctional sequences and lacked quality scores, the filtering could not match the filtering applied to full-length reads. To assign V/J genes and CDR3, sequences were annotated using PyIR, a Python wrapper for IgBLAST v1.9, with IMGT germline references. Reads were removed for weak V/J assignments (E-value above 1e-6), missing CDR3, stop codons, out-of-frame junctions, or ambiguous translated residues. V3J clonotypes were defined by identical inferred V gene, J gene, and CDR3 amino acid sequence. Percentage overlap between repertoires was computed as shared unique clonotypes divided by the size of the smaller repertoire. Three approaches were used to assess repertoire richness: RTK rarefaction, the Chao1 estimator, and Recon v2.1 estimates of unobserved clonotypes. The clones in this table, taken by TCRdb from immuneACCESS, are in-frame only. Not every clone is retained; where verified, under half of the shortfall comes from an unresolved V gene, and the cause of the rest is unknown. From that table come the V and J calls and clone size; the DNA was used to work out D and trimming. Recorded for this sample are roughly 500,000 clones; about 78% of them occurred a single time. 12% of the sample belongs to the ten largest clones.

The chain links TRBV2 with TRBJ1-1; 8 junctional bases match TRBD1. The origin of this receptor is a woman in her thirties or forties in good health. Some clones in this sample may be carry-over from other donors' samples. The sequenced sample consisted of PBMCs. The DNA sequence is given as TGTGCCAGCAGTGTGGACAGGGTGAACACTGAAGCTTTCTTT. The translation is CASSVDRVNTEAFF.